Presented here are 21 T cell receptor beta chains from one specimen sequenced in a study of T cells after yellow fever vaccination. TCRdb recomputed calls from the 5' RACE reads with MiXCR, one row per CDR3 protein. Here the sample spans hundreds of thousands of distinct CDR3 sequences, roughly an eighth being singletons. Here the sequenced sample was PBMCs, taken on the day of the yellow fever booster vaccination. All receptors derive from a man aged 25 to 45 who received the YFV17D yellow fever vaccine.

The chain's CDR3 is CASSAILAGTNEQFF. The DNA of the CDR3 is TGTGCCAGCAGCGCTATACTAGCGGGAACCAATGAGCAGTTCTTC. This chain uses TRBV9 with TRBJ2-1; 10 bases align to TRBD2. V shed 3 bases, J shed 6 bases, and the junction held 6 bases outside the gene matches. Germline lookup yields CDR1 SGDLS and CDR2 YYNGEE. The CDR3 length is 15 residues.

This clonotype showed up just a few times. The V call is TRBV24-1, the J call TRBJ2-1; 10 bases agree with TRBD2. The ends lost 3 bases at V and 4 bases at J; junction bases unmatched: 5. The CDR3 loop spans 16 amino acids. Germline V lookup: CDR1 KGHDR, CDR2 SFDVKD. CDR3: CATSDGGTSVYNEQFF. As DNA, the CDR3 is TGTGCCACCAGTGATGGGGGGACTAGCGTATACAATGAGCAGTTCTTC.

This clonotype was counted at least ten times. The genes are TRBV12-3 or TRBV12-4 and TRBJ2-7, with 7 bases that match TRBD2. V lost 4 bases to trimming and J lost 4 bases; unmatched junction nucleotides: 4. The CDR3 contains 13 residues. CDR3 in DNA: TGTGCCAGCAGTTGGGGGGGACCGTACGAGCAGTACTTC. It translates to CASSWGGPYEQYF.

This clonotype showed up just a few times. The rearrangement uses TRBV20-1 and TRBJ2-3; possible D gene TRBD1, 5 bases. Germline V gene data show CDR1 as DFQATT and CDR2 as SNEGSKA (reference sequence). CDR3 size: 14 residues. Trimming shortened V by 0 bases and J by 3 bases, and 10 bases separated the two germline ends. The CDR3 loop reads CSARELGRTDTQYF. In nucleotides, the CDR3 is TGCAGTGCTAGAGAGCTGGGGCGGACAGATACGCAGTATTTT.

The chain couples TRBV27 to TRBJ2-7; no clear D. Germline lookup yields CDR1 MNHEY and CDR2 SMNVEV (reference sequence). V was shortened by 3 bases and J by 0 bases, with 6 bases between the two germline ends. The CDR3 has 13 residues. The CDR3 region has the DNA TGTGCCAGCAGTTTGAGGCCCTCCTACGAGCAGTACTTC. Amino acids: CASSLRPSYEQYF.

Here the CDR3 reads CASSQVGRGRFF. The DNA for the CDR3 is TGCGCCAGCAGCCAAGTCGGGAGGGGGCGGTTCTTC. The chain employs TRBV4-3 and TRBJ2-1; maybe TRBD2 (8 bases). This CDR3 spans 12 amino acids. Trimming took 1 base from V and 15 from J, leaving 13 bases between them. Germline V gives CDR1 LGHNA, CDR2 YSLEER.

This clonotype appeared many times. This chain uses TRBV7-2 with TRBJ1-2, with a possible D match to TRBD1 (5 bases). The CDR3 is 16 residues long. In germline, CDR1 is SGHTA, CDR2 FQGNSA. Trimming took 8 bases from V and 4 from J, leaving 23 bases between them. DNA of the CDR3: TGTGCCAGCGCCCTTAGTGGGGCTACAGGCGGCTATGGCTACACCTTC. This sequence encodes CASALSGATGGYGYTF.

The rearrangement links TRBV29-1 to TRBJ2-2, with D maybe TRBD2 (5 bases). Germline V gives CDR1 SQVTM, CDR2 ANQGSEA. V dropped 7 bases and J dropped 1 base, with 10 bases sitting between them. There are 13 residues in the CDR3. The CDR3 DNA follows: TGCAGCGCAGCAGCGGAGAACACCGGGGAGCTGTTTTTT. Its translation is CSAAAENTGELFF.

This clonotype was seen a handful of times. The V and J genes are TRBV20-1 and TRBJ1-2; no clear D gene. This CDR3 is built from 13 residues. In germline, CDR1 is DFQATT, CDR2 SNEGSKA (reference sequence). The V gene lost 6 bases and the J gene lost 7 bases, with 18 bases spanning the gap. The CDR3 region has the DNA TGCAGTGCAATGGCCCGGGCCGTGGGTGGCTACACCTTC. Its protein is CSAMARAVGGYTF.

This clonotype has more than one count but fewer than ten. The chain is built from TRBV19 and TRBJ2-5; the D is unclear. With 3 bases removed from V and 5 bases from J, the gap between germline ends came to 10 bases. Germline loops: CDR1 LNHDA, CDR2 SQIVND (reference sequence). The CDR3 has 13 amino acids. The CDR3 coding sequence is TGTGCCAGTAGTATTGGGCAGAAGGAGACCCAGTACTTC. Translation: CASSIGQKETQYF.

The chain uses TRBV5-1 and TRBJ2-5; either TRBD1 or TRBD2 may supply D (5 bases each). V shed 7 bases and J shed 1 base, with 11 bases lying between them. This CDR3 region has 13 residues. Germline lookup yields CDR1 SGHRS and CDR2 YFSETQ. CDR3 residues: CASGDGGQETQYF. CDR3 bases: TGCGCCAGCGGGGACGGAGGCCAAGAGACCCAGTACTTC. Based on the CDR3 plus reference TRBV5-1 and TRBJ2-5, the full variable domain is KAGVTQTPRYLIKTRGQQVTLSCSPISGHRSVSWYQQTPGQGLQFLFEYFSETQRNKGNFPGRFSGRQFSNSRSEMNVSTLELGDSALYLCASGDGGQETQYFGPGTRLLVL.

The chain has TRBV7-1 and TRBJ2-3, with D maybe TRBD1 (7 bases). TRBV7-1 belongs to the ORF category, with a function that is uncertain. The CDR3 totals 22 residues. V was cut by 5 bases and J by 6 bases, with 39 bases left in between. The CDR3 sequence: CASSARGRGEAGGHSSGDTQYF. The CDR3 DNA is TGTGCCAGCAGCGCACGGGGCAGGGGGGAAGCTGGCGGGCACTCCTCAGGCGATACGCAGTATTTT.

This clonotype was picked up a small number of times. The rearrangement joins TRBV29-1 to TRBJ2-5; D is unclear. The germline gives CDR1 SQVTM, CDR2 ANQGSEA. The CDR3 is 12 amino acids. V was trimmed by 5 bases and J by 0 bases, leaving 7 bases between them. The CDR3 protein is CSVWTNQETQYF. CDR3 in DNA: TGCAGCGTTTGGACGAACCAAGAGACCCAGTACTTC.

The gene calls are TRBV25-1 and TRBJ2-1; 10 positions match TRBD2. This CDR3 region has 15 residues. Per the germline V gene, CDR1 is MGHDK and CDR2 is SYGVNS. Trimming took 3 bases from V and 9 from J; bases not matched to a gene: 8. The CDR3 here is CASSEPSGSLSEQFF. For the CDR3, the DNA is TGTGCCAGCAGTGAGCCTAGCGGGAGTCTCAGTGAGCAGTTCTTC.

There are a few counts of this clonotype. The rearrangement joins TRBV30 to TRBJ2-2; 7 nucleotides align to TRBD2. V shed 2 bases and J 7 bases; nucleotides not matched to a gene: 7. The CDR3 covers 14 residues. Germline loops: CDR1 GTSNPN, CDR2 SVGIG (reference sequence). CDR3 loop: CAWSNGLELGELFF. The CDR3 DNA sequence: TGTGCCTGGAGTAACGGACTAGAGCTCGGGGAGCTGTTTTTT.

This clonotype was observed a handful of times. In DNA form, the CDR3 reads TGTGCCATCAGTGAGTCCAGGACTAGCGGGTACCAAGAGACCCAGTACTTC. Protein: CAISESRTSGYQETQYF. The chain links TRBV10-3 to TRBJ2-5; TRBD2 aligns across 11 bases. The CDR3 length is 17 residues. Losses at the gene ends were 0 bases for V and 0 bases for J; bases not matched to a gene: 3. Germline CDR1 reads ENHRY; CDR2 reads SYGVKD.

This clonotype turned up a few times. As DNA, the CDR3 is TGTGCCAGCAGGACTAGCGGACTCCGCTACAATGAGCAGTTCTTC. It encodes CASRTSGLRYNEQFF. The rearrangement links TRBV2 to TRBJ2-1, with 9 bases identical to TRBD2. CDR1 is SNHLY and CDR2 is FYNNEI in the germline V gene. This CDR3 contains 15 residues. Trimming at V came to 6 bases and at J to 3 bases, leaving 6 bases not matched to a gene.

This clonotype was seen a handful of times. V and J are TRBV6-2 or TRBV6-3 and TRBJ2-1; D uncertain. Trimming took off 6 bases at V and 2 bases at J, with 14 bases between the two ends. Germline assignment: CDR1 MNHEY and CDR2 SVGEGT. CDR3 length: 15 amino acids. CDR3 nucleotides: TGTGCCAGCAGCTCCGGGCCGACGGCCTACAATGAGCAGTTCTTC. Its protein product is CASSSGPTAYNEQFF.

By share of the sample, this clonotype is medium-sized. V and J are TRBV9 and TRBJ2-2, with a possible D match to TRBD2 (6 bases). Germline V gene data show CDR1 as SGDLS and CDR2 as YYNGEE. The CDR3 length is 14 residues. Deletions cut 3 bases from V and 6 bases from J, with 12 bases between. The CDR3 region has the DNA TGTGCCAGCAGCGGCGGCGGGGTCCCCGGGGAGCTGTTTTTT. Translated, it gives CASSGGGVPGELFF.

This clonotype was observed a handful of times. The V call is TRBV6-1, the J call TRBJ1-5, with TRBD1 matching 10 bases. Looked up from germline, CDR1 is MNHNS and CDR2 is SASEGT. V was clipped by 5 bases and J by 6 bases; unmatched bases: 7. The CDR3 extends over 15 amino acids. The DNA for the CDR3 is TGTGCCAGCAGTCCGGGACAGGGGTTTGGTCAGCCCCAGCATTTT. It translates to CASSPGQGFGQPQHF.

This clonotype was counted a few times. The CDR3 loop reads CASSGGFGATYEQYF. The CDR3 region has the DNA TGCGCCAGCAGCGGTGGGTTTGGGGCCACCTACGAGCAGTACTTC. The V gene is TRBV5-1, the J gene TRBJ2-7; TRBD1 is a possible D gene (5 bases). CDR1 SGHRS and CDR2 YFSETQ come from the germline V gene. V was clipped by 4 bases and J by 2 bases, with 16 bases between them. This CDR3 region has 15 residues.